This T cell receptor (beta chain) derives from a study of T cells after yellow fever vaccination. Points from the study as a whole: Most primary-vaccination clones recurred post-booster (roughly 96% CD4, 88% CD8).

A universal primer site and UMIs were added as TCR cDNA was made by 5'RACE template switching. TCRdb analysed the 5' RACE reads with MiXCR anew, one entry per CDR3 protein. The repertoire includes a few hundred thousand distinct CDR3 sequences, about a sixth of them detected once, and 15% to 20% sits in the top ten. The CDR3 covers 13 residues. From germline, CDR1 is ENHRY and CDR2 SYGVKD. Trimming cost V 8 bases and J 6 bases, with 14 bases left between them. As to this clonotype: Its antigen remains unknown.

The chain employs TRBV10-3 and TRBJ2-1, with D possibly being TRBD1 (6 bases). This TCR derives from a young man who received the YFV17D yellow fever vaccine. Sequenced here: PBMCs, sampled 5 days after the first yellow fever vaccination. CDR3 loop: CAIGFQGRNEQFF. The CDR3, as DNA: TGTGCCATCGGGTTTCAGGGGCGCAATGAGCAGTTCTTC.